Following are 28 T cell receptor beta chains from one sample sequenced in a study of blood T cell repertoires in COVID-19. The table came from immunoSEQ multiplex PCR; TCRdb's copy has only in-frame clones and leaves some out. The table records 250,000 to 300,000 clones, about 87% of them present only once. Sequenced input: peripheral blood. The receptors originated from a middle-aged woman with acute or convalescent COVID-19.

This clone was counted a single time. CDR3 sequence (DNA): TGTGCCAGCAGCTTGGCAGGGGATGACGGCTACACCTTC. Translation gives CASSLAGDDGYTF. This chain links TRBV5-6 with TRBJ1-2, with TRBD1 as a possible D gene (6 bases). The germline V gene has CDR1 SGHDT and CDR2 YYEEEE. The CDR3 is 13 residues long. Deletions cut 0 bases from V and 8 bases from J, with 11 bases between. Looking up the rest from reference TRBV5-6 and TRBJ1-2 gives the full variable domain: DAGVTQSPTHLIKTRGQQVTLRCSPKSGHDTVSWYQQALGQGPQFIFQYYEEEERQRGNFPDRFSGHQFPNYSSELNVNALLLGDSALYLCASSLAGDDGYTFGSGTRLTVV.

The gene calls are TRBV6-6 and TRBJ1-2; no definite D call. The V end was cut by 2 bases, the J end by 8 bases, with 6 bases between. The CDR3 covers 11 residues. Germline V gene sequence: CDR1 MNHNY, CDR2 SVGAGI (reference sequence). CDR3 coding DNA: TGTGCCAGCAGTTACCGTAGAGGCTACACCTTC. Translated, it gives CASSYRRGYTF.

This chain uses TRBV6-5 with TRBJ1-3; D call uncertain. Deletions cut 7 bases from V and 0 bases from J, with 10 bases between. The CDR3 length is 14 residues. The germline V gene encodes CDR1 MNHEY and CDR2 SVGAGI. CDR3 bases: TGTGCCAGCAACCCACTACGCTCTGGAAACACCATATATTTT. Its protein is CASNPLRSGNTIYF.

The rearrangement joins TRBV5-1 to TRBJ1-1; 7 bases map to TRBD1. CDR3 length: 15 amino acids. V trimming: 0 bases; J trimming: 5 bases; junction bases outside the gene matches: 7. Germline-derived CDR1 and CDR2 are SGHRS and YFSETQ. CDR3 DNA: TGCGCCAGCAGCTTGGCCCAGGGGGTAGGGACTGAAGCTTTCTTT. Its translation is CASSLAQGVGTEAFF.

This clone was found once. The sample contains more than one DNA sequence encoding this CDR3. The rearrangement uses TRBV19 and TRBJ1-3; D is undetermined. CDR3 length equals 15 residues. Germline CDR1 is LNHDA and CDR2 is SQIVND (reference sequence). V lost 8 bases to trimming and J lost 0 bases, with 14 bases between them. The CDR3 loop is CASSRSGDSGNTIYF. The CDR3 bases are TGTGCCAGTTCCCGATCAGGCGACTCTGGAAACACCATATATTTT.

This clone was seen only once. The chain has TRBV7-2 and TRBJ2-7, with 9 bases lining up with TRBD1. Trimming removed 6 bases from V and 2 bases from J; junction bases left unmatched: 5. The CDR3 runs 14 residues. From germline, CDR1 is SGHTA and CDR2 FQGNSA. CDR3: CASRRQGGTYEQYV. The DNA for the CDR3 is TGTGCCAGCAGAAGACAGGGGGGCACCTACGAGCAGTACGTC.

The J gene is TRBJ1-2, the V gene TRBV5-1; D may be TRBD1 (5 bases). V was clipped by 0 bases and J by 3 bases, with 15 bases between them. CDR3 size: 16 residues. CDR1 is SGHRS, CDR2 YFSETQ, per germline. The CDR3 DNA sequence: TGCGCCAGCAGCTTGGGGTTTGATACAGGTGACTATGGCTACACCTTC. It is translated as CASSLGFDTGDYGYTF.

V and J are TRBV15 and TRBJ2-5; 7 nucleotides match TRBD2. The CDR3 consists of 17 residues. Trimming took 3 bases from V and 3 from J; bases not matched to a gene: 13. Germline V gene data show CDR1 as LNHNV and CDR2 as YYDKDF (reference sequence). CDR3 loop: CATSSNGRGVKKETQYF. In DNA form, the CDR3 reads TGTGCCACCAGCAGTAATGGCCGGGGGGTTAAAAAAGAGACCCAGTACTTC.

The V call is TRBV2, the J call TRBJ1-1; tentatively, D is TRBD1 (6 bases). The CDR3 has 14 amino acids. CDR1 is SNHLY, CDR2 FYNNEI, per germline. V lost 7 bases and J lost 4, with 16 bases in between. The CDR3 nucleotides are TGTGCCAGCACCGAAGGGGGAGGGGGCACTGAAGCTTTCTTT. This encodes CASTEGGGGTEAFF.

The chain recombines TRBV29-1 with TRBJ1-1; weak D call: TRBD1 (5 bases). Per germline, CDR1 SQVTM and CDR2 ANQGSEA. Trimming cost V 7 bases and J 4 bases, with 10 bases left between them. CDR3 length: 11 residues. The CDR3 bases are TGCAGCGGATCTGGGGCCACTGAAGCTTTCTTT. It translates to CSGSGATEAFF.

V is TRBV6-6 and J is TRBJ1-2; tentative D call: TRBD1 (6 bases). The CDR3 sequence is 16 residues long. Germline assignment: CDR1 MNHNY and CDR2 SVGAGI (reference sequence). The V gene lost 7 bases and the J gene lost 0 bases, with 18 bases spanning the gap. The CDR3 DNA reads as TGTGCCAGCACTACGATCAGGACAGCTCCTAACTATGGCTACACCTTC. Translated: CASTTIRTAPNYGYTF.

A few counts support this clone. The V call is TRBV4-1, the J call TRBJ1-3, with D tentatively TRBD1 (5 bases). In germline, CDR1 is MGHRA, CDR2 YSYEKL. The CDR3 has 15 amino acids. With 1 base removed from V and 5 bases from J, the gap between germline ends came to 12 bases. The CDR3 DNA is TGCGCCAGCAGCCAAGTGGGACTCATCAGAAACACCATATATTTT. It codes for CASSQVGLIRNTIYF.

V gene TRBV27 combines with J gene TRBJ1-5; 9 bases match TRBD1. V shed 5 bases, J shed 6 bases, and the junction held 2 bases outside the gene matches. CDR1 MNHEY and CDR2 SMNVEV come from the germline V gene (reference sequence). This CDR3 has 13 amino acids. CDR3 sequence reads: CASSTGGPQPQHF. The CDR3, as DNA: TGTGCCAGCAGTACAGGGGGCCCTCAGCCCCAGCATTTT.

This clone has just one count. The chain carries TRBV5-6 and TRBJ1-6; tentatively, D is TRBD1 (5 bases). The CDR3 length is 14 residues. V gave up 0 bases and J gave up 10 bases, with 11 bases separating them. Germline CDR1 SGHDT, CDR2 YYEEEE. This CDR3 is CASSLVGVGSPLHF. CDR3 nucleotides: TGTGCCAGCAGCTTGGTAGGGGTTGGGTCACCCCTCCACTTT.

This clone occurred once. The rearrangement uses TRBV21-1 and TRBJ2-2; TRBD1 is the table's D call and was not checked against the DNA. TRBV21-1 is deemed a pseudogene. This CDR3 contains 17 residues. CDR3 region: CASSNLGQSSNTGELFF. CDR3 nucleotides: TGTGCCAGCAGCAACCTAGGACAGTCTTCGAACACCGGGGAGCTGTTTTTT.

CDR3 sequence: CASSESFASSYNEQFF. In DNA form, the CDR3 reads TGTGCCAGCAGTGAATCGTTCGCCAGCTCCTACAATGAGCAGTTCTTC. The chain recombines TRBV6-1 with TRBJ2-1; the D is unclear. This CDR3 has 16 residues. Trimming shortened V by 2 bases and J by 0 bases, and 11 bases separated the two germline ends. Germline CDR1 reads MNHNS; CDR2 reads SASEGT.

Only one count was recorded for this clone. The chain combines TRBV9 with TRBJ2-5; possibly TRBD1 for D (6 bases). V was pared by 2 bases and J by 1 base, with 9 bases between. The CDR3 spans 14 residues. Germline CDR1 is SGDLS and CDR2 is YYNGEE. As DNA, the CDR3 is TGTGCCAGCAGCGTCCGAGGGGGCCAAGAGACCCAGTACTTC. Encoded protein: CASSVRGGQETQYF.

This chain joins TRBV11-2 and TRBJ2-7; TRBD1 is a possible D gene (5 bases). CDR3 size: 13 residues. V lost 3 bases and J 3 bases, leaving 9 bases between the germline ends. CDR1 and CDR2 from the germline V gene are SGHAT and FQNNGV. In DNA form, the CDR3 reads TGTGCCAGCAGCTTTGGAACAGGCTACGAGCAGTACGTC. It is translated as CASSFGTGYEQYV.

V and J are TRBV19 and TRBJ2-2; 8 bases align to TRBD2. Germline CDR1 is LNHDA and CDR2 is SQIVND (reference sequence). V lost 6 bases and J lost 1; bases outside the gene matches: 4. The CDR3 has 15 amino acids. The CDR3 bases are TGTGCCAGTAGATCGGGGGGGTTGAACACCGGGGAGCTGTTTTTT. Its translation: CASRSGGLNTGELFF.

The gene calls are TRBV5-6 and TRBJ2-3; D is perhaps TRBD2 (6 bases). CDR3 length: 16 residues. The V gene's germline CDR1 is SGHDT and CDR2 YYEEEE. V lost 3 bases to trimming and J lost 2 bases, with 16 bases between them. CDR3 sequence reads: CASSWGSGGATDTQYF. CDR3 coding DNA: TGTGCCAGCAGCTGGGGGTCGGGCGGGGCCACAGATACGCAGTATTTT.

V is TRBV30 and J is TRBJ1-2, with D unresolved. The CDR3 length is 13 residues. Germline V gene sequence: CDR1 GTSNPN, CDR2 SVGIG (reference sequence). Trimming cost V 1 base and J 0 bases, with 6 bases left between them. CDR3 loop: CAWSGGPNYGYTF. CDR3 sequence (DNA): TGTGCCTGGAGTGGTGGCCCTAACTATGGCTACACCTTC.

V usage is TRBV7-8 and J usage is TRBJ1-5; TRBD1 agrees at 9 bases. The CDR3 loop spans 16 amino acids. V lost 4 bases and J lost 2; bases outside the gene matches: 6. The germline gives CDR1 SGHVS, CDR2 FQNEAQ. The chain's CDR3 is CASSWDRDRGNQPQHF. The DNA for the CDR3 is TGTGCCAGCAGCTGGGACCGGGACAGGGGCAATCAGCCCCAGCATTTT. Combining the CDR3 with reference TRBV7-8 and TRBJ1-5 gives the whole variable domain GAGVSQSPRYKVAKRGQDVALRCDPISGHVSLFWYQQALGQGPEFLTYFQNEAQLDKSGLPSDRFFAERPEGSVSTLKIQRTQQEDSAVYLCASSWDRDRGNQPQHFGDGTRLSIL.

This clone was counted a single time. The chain employs TRBV3-1 (or the pseudogene TRBV3-2) and TRBJ1-1; perhaps TRBD1 as D (5 bases). Germline CDR1 is LGHDT and CDR2 is YNNKEL (reference sequence). There are 11 residues in the CDR3. Deletions cut 6 bases from V and 7 bases from J, with 9 bases between. CDR3 sequence (DNA): TGTGCCAGCAGTCTGACAGATGAAGCTTTCTTT. This translates into CASSLTDEAFF.

Here the CDR3 DNA reads TGTGCCGCAAACGGGGGCACCGGGGAGCTGTTTTTT. As protein: CAANGGTGELFF. This chain connects TRBV10-3 to TRBJ2-2; D is perhaps TRBD2 (6 bases). This CDR3 has 12 residues. The V and J ends lost 11 bases and 4 bases respectively, with 11 bases between them. Germline V gene lookup returns CDR1 ENHRY and CDR2 SYGVKD.

V is TRBV18 and J is TRBJ2-3; D is perhaps TRBD2 (5 bases). The V gene's germline CDR1 is KGHSH and CDR2 LQKENI. V lost 1 base, J lost 1 base, and 9 bases lay in between. This CDR3 is built from 15 residues. The CDR3 nucleotides read TGTGCCAGCTCACCACAGGAGGCCCGCACAGATACGCAGTATTTT. This translates into CASSPQEARTDTQYF.

The chain recombines TRBV30 with TRBJ1-1; no firm D call. The V end was cut by 4 bases, the J end by 8 bases, with 17 bases between. The germline V gene has CDR1 GTSNPN and CDR2 SVGIG (reference sequence). This CDR3 is 13 amino acids long. CDR3 nucleotides: TGTGCCTGGACCAACCTGGAGGGCAGGGAAGCTTTCTTT. Translated: CAWTNLEGREAFF.

This chain uses TRBV10-3 with TRBJ1-1, with TRBD1 matching over 8 bases. Per the germline V gene, CDR1 is ENHRY and CDR2 is SYGVKD. J was trimmed by 3 bases and V by 8 bases; bases with no gene match: 11. CDR3 length equals 15 residues. CDR3: CAIGPTDREDTEAFF. CDR3 DNA sequence: TGTGCCATCGGCCCTACGGACAGGGAGGACACTGAAGCTTTCTTT.

This clone was observed many times. The V call is TRBV6-5, the J call TRBJ2-3; tentative D call: TRBD2 (5 bases). The V end lost 8 bases, the J end lost 0 bases, and 15 bases lay between the germline ends. The CDR3 contains 15 residues. In germline, CDR1 is MNHEY, CDR2 SVGAGI. The CDR3 region is CASSRRETSTDTQYF. For the CDR3, the DNA is TGTGCCAGCTCTCGCCGGGAAACTAGCACAGATACGCAGTATTTT.